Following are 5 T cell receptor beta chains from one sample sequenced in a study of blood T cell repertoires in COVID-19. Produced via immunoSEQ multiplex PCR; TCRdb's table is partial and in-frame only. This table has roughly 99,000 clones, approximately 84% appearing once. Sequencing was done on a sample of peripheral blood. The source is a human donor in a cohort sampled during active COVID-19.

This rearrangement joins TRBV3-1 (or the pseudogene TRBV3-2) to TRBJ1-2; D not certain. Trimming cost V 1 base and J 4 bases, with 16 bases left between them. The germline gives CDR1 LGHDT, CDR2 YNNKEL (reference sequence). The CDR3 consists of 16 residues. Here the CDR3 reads CASSQGGAVTVYGYTF. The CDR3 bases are TGTGCCAGCAGCCAAGGAGGTGCGGTTACGGTCTATGGCTACACCTTC.

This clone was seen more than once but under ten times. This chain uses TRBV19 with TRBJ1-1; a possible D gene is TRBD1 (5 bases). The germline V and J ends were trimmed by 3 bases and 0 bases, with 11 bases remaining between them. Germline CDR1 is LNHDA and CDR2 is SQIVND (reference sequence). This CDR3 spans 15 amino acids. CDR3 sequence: CASSISDIMNTEAFF. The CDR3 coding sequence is TGTGCCAGTAGTATCTCGGACATCATGAACACTGAAGCTTTCTTT.

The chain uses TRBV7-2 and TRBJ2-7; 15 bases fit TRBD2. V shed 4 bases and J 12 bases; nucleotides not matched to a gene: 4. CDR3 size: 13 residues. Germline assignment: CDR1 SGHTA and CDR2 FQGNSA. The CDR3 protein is CASSSGLAGGWYF. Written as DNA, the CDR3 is TGTGCCAGCAGCTCGGGACTAGCGGGAGGTTGGTACTTC.

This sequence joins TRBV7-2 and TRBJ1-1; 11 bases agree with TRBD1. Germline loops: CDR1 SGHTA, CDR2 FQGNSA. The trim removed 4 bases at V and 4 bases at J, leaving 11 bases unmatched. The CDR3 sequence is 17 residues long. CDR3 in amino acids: CASSSPGQGGVGTEAFF. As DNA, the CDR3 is TGTGCCAGCAGCTCGCCGGGACAGGGGGGTGTAGGCACTGAAGCTTTCTTT. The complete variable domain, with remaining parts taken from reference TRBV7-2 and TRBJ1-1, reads GAGVSQSPSNKVTEKGKDVELRCDPISGHTALYWYRQSLGQGLEFLIYFQGNSAPDKSGLPSDRFSAERTGGSVSTLTIQRTQQEDSAVYLCASSSPGQGGVGTEAFFGQGTRLTVV.

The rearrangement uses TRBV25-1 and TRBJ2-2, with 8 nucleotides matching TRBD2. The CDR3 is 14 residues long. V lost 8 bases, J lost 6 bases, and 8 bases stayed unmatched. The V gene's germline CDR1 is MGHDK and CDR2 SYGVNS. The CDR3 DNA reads TGTGCCAGCCGGGAGGGGGTTGGTTCCGGGGAGCTGTTTTTT. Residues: CASREGVGSGELFF.